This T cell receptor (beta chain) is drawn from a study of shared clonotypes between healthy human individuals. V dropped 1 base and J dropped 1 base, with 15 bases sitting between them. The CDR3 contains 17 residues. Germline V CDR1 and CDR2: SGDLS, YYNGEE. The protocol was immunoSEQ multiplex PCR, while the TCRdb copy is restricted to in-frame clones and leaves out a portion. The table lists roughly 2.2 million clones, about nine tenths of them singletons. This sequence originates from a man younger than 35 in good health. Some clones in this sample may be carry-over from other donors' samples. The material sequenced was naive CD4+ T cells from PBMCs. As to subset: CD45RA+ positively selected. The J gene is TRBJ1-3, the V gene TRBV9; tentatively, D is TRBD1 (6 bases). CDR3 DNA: TGTGCCAGCAGCGTAAGCGGGGGGCGCTTATCTGGAAACACCATATATTTT. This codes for CASSVSGGRLSGNTIYF.